The 22 T cell receptor beta chains below all came from one sample that was sequenced in a study of blood T cell repertoires in COVID-19. Sequencing used immunoSEQ multiplex PCR; TCRdb keeps in-frame clones, though not all of them. The sample lists about 260,000 clones; 88% were seen once. Sample: peripheral blood. Receptors were obtained from a human donor in a cohort sampled during active COVID-19.

V is TRBV5-4 and J is TRBJ1-1; D is possibly TRBD1 (6 bases). CDR1 SGHNT and CDR2 YYREEE come from the germline V gene (reference sequence). The CDR3 length is 17 residues. Trimming left V 3 bases short and J 4 bases short, with 22 bases between. DNA for the CDR3: TGTGCCAGCAGCTCCACGGGGGGGCCGATATTGGGCACTGAAGCTTTCTTT. It encodes CASSSTGGPILGTEAFF. The whole variable domain, filled in from reference TRBV5-4 and TRBJ1-1, reads ETGVTQSPTHLIKTRGQQVTLRCSSQSGHNTVSWYQQALGQGPQFIFQYYREEENGRGNFPPRFSGLQFPNYSSELNVNALELDDSALYLCASSSTGGPILGTEAFFGQGTRLTVV.

This chain connects TRBV27 to TRBJ2-5; TRBD2 aligns across 8 bases. This CDR3 comprises 14 residues. The germline CDR1 and CDR2 sequences are MNHEY and SMNVEV (reference sequence). Losses at the gene ends were 6 bases for V and 4 bases for J; bases not matched to a gene: 7. This CDR3 reads CASRPSGRGETQYF. DNA for the CDR3: TGTGCCAGCAGACCTAGCGGGCGAGGAGAGACCCAGTACTTC.

The V and J genes are TRBV4-3 and TRBJ2-7; the D gene is possibly TRBD1 (6 bases). CDR3 length equals 16 residues. The ends were cut back, 1 base at V and 1 base at J, with 14 bases in the middle. CDR1 LGHNA and CDR2 YSLEER come from the germline V gene. In nucleotides, the CDR3 is TGCGCCAGCAGCCAAGCGTTTAAGGGACAATCCTACGAGCAGTACTTC. Amino acid sequence: CASSQAFKGQSYEQYF.

This clone was recorded once. This chain connects TRBV20-1 to TRBJ1-2; tentative D call: TRBD1 (5 bases). The CDR3 contains 13 residues. The germline gives CDR1 DFQATT, CDR2 SNEGSKA (reference sequence). V was cut by 3 bases and J by 1 base, with 9 bases left in between. CDR3 region: CSASRGGNYGYTF. DNA of the CDR3: TGCAGTGCTAGTCGGGGGGGTAACTATGGCTACACCTTC.

The chain joins TRBV19 to TRBJ2-5; the D gene is possibly TRBD1 (6 bases). The length of the CDR3 is 17 residues. CDR1 is LNHDA and CDR2 is SQIVND in the germline V gene (reference sequence). V was shortened by 4 bases and J by 5 bases, with 23 bases between the two germline ends. The chain's CDR3 is CASSTSPGVLPGETQYF. For the CDR3, the DNA is TGTGCCAGTAGTACGTCACCAGGGGTCCTACCGGGCGAGACCCAGTACTTC.

The J gene is TRBJ1-5, the V gene TRBV3-1 (or the pseudogene TRBV3-2); D is unresolved. CDR1 LGHDT and CDR2 YNNKEL come from the germline V gene (reference sequence). The CDR3 extends over 14 amino acids. The V end was cut by 0 bases, the J end by 7 bases, with 10 bases between. DNA for the CDR3: TGTGCCAGCAGCCAAGATCGGGGAGGACAGCCCCAGCATTTT. Its translation is CASSQDRGGQPQHF.

The rearrangement joins TRBV19 to TRBJ2-7, with TRBD1 identical over 8 bases. Germline values: CDR1 LNHDA, CDR2 SQIVND (reference sequence). V was pared by 4 bases and J by 2 bases, with 7 bases of the junction left unmatched. The CDR3 has 15 amino acids. The CDR3, as DNA: TGTGCCAGTAGTAACAGGGGGGAACGACCCTACGAGCAGTACTTC. Its protein is CASSNRGERPYEQYF.

The J gene is TRBJ2-4, the V gene TRBV6-2 or TRBV6-3, with 9 bases that match TRBD1. There are 14 residues in the CDR3. Germline trimming cut 5 bases from V and 4 bases from J; bases unmatched to any gene: 3. The germline CDR1 and CDR2 sequences are MNHEY and SVGEGT. This chain's CDR3 is CASSADRGKNIQYF. CDR3 sequence (DNA): TGTGCCAGCAGTGCGGACAGGGGAAAAAACATTCAGTACTTC.

This chain uses TRBV4-3 with TRBJ2-3; D may be TRBD2 (6 bases). This CDR3 spans 13 amino acids. The V end lost 4 bases, the J end lost 2 bases, and 7 bases lay between the germline ends. Germline CDR1 LGHNA, CDR2 YSLEER. This CDR3 is CASSRRVTDTQYF. The CDR3 nucleotides read TGCGCCAGCAGCCGGAGGGTCACAGATACGCAGTATTTT.

The rearrangement links TRBV9 to TRBJ2-5, with 9 bases lining up with TRBD2. With 1 base clipped from V and 5 bases from J, the junction kept 6 bases outside the gene matches. The CDR3 totals 15 residues. The germline gives CDR1 SGDLS, CDR2 YYNGEE. CDR3 in DNA: TGTGCCAGCAGCGTACCCGCGGGAGGGGGGGAGACCCAGTACTTC. It encodes CASSVPAGGGETQYF.

The chain couples TRBV12-3 or TRBV12-4 to TRBJ1-1, with D uncertain. CDR3 length: 12 amino acids. The V gene lost 5 bases and the J gene lost 6 bases, with 10 bases spanning the gap. In DNA form, the CDR3 reads TGTGCCAGCAGTCCGTCACCGGCTGAAGCTTTCTTT. Translated: CASSPSPAEAFF.

This chain connects TRBV24-1 to TRBJ1-2; TRBD1 matches 10 bases. The CDR3 runs to 15 residues. Germline V lookup: CDR1 KGHDR, CDR2 SFDVKD. V lost 4 bases and J lost 6; bases outside the gene matches: 7. The CDR3 region has the DNA TGTGCCACCAGTGACTCGGGACAGGGGAGGGATGGCTACACCTTC. Protein sequence: CATSDSGQGRDGYTF.

The CDR3 reads CASSLGLAETYEQYF. Here the CDR3 DNA reads TGTGCCAGCAGTTTAGGACTAGCGGAGACCTACGAGCAGTACTTC. The V gene is TRBV28, the J gene TRBJ2-7; 10 positions match TRBD2. The CDR3 covers 15 residues. V dropped 2 bases and J dropped 2; count of bases not matched to a gene: 3. Germline lookup yields CDR1 MDHEN and CDR2 SYDVKM.

CDR3 nucleotide sequence: TGCGCCAGCAGCCATTCACAGGGATCTCCCACTGAAGCTTTCTTT. Its protein is CASSHSQGSPTEAFF. The rearrangement links TRBV5-1 to TRBJ1-1; a possible D gene is TRBD1 (6 bases). CDR3 length equals 15 residues. Germline V gives CDR1 SGHRS, CDR2 YFSETQ. Trimming removed 4 bases from V and 4 bases from J, with 17 bases in between.

This chain links TRBV4-1 with TRBJ1-5; 7 bases agree with TRBD1. The V and J ends lost 1 base and 3 bases, in that order; junction bases with no gene match: 3. The CDR3 is 15 residues long. Germline V lookup: CDR1 MGHRA, CDR2 YSYEKL. The CDR3 DNA is TGCGCCAGCAGCCAAGTTGGACAGGCCAATCAGCCCCAGCATTTT. Its protein is CASSQVGQANQPQHF.

This clone was detected only once. The V and J genes are TRBV3-1 (or the pseudogene TRBV3-2) and TRBJ2-7; D remains ambiguous. Deletions cut 8 bases from V and 3 bases from J, with 14 bases between. Per the germline V gene, CDR1 is LGHDT and CDR2 is YNNKEL (reference sequence). The CDR3 has 13 residues. The CDR3 DNA reads TGTGCCAGCTCAGGTAATCAACGCTACGAGCAGTACTTC. This encodes CASSGNQRYEQYF.

This clone was observed a few times. The V and J genes are TRBV18 and TRBJ2-7, with 8 bases lining up with TRBD2. The CDR3 sequence is 14 residues long. J was trimmed by 3 bases and V by 4 bases; bases with no gene match: 5. Per the germline V gene, CDR1 is KGHSH and CDR2 is LQKENI. The CDR3: CASSLQREHYEQYF. The DNA of the CDR3 is TGTGCCAGCTCACTGCAGCGGGAGCACTACGAGCAGTACTTC.

The chain employs TRBV6-5 and TRBJ1-2; D perhaps matches TRBD1 (5 bases). The germline V and J ends were trimmed by 2 bases and 4 bases, with 14 bases remaining between them. This CDR3 spans 15 amino acids. The germline gives CDR1 MNHEY, CDR2 SVGAGI. This chain's CDR3 is CASSYELGGGYGYTF. The CDR3 DNA follows: TGTGCCAGCAGTTACGAGTTGGGGGGAGGCTATGGCTACACCTTC.

The gene calls are TRBV19 and TRBJ1-4; 7 nucleotides match TRBD1. The CDR3 contains 16 residues. The V gene's germline CDR1 is LNHDA and CDR2 SQIVND (reference sequence). Trimming removed 5 bases from V and 4 bases from J; junction bases left unmatched: 10. In DNA, the CDR3 is TGTGCCAGTAGTCAAAGGACGGGACAGCTTAATGAAAAACTGTTTTTT. It is translated as CASSQRTGQLNEKLFF.

The chain employs TRBV3-1 (or the pseudogene TRBV3-2) and TRBJ1-6; no firm D call. The CDR3 length is 17 residues. The V end lost 1 base, the J end lost 0 bases, and 10 bases lay between the germline ends. The germline gives CDR1 LGHDT, CDR2 YNNKEL (reference sequence). CDR3 in DNA: TGTGCCAGCAGCCAAGTGTCGTACAGCTCCTATAATTCACCCCTCCACTTT. It translates to CASSQVSYSSYNSPLHF.

The CDR3 nucleotides are TGCGCCAGCAGTCCGAGGGGAGGGCTCGGGGGCTACACCTTC. Translation gives CASSPRGGLGGYTF. The chain recombines TRBV5-1 with TRBJ1-2, with D possibly TRBD1 on 5 matching bases. The ends were cut back, 5 bases at V and 8 bases at J, with 19 bases in the middle. Germline V gene lookup returns CDR1 SGHRS and CDR2 YFSETQ. The CDR3 sequence is 14 residues long.

The chain combines TRBV19 with TRBJ2-7, with a weak D call TRBD2 (5 bases). This CDR3 comprises 14 residues. V lost 2 bases to trimming and J lost 2 bases, with 10 bases between them. The germline gives CDR1 LNHDA, CDR2 SQIVND (reference sequence). The CDR3 coding sequence is TGTGCCAGTAGTATATTCGGGGTGACCTACGAGCAGTACTTC. Its protein product is CASSIFGVTYEQYF.